Listed here are 16 T cell receptor beta chains from one sample, sequenced in a study of control samples from healthy donors and cancer patients. Sequencing was performed with immunoSEQ multiplex PCR; in TCRdb, only in-frame clones are kept and a portion is missing. The sample lists some 190,000 clones, roughly nine tenths seen once, with 1.5% to 2% in the top ten. The sample taken for sequencing was blood. The receptors derive from a man in his thirties or forties in good health.

The CDR3 loop reads CASRTGTGVDTQYF. CDR3 sequence (DNA): TGTGCCAGCAGGACGGGGACGGGGGTCGATACGCAGTATTTT. This chain uses TRBV5-6 with TRBJ2-3; D is possibly TRBD2 (6 bases). The length of the CDR3 is 14 residues. Trimming removed 5 bases from V and 6 bases from J, with 16 bases in between. CDR1 is SGHDT, CDR2 YYEEEE, per germline.

V is TRBV7-9 and J is TRBJ2-7, with 7 positions matching TRBD1. The CDR3 runs to 12 residues. Per germline, CDR1 SEHNR and CDR2 FQNEAQ (reference sequence). Trimming took 6 bases from V and 7 from J; bases not matched to a gene: 6. The CDR3 DNA reads TGTGCCAGCAGTATCTCAGGGGGTGAGCAGTACTTC. Protein sequence: CASSISGGEQYF.

The V gene is TRBV5-4, the J gene TRBJ2-2; no clear D gene. Deletions cut 1 base from V and 6 bases from J, with 7 bases between. This CDR3 is 13 amino acids long. CDR1 is SGHNT, CDR2 YYREEE, per germline (reference sequence). CDR3 residues: CASSLFLAGELFF. The DNA for the CDR3 is TGTGCCAGCAGCTTGTTTCTGGCCGGGGAGCTGTTTTTT.

The V and J genes are TRBV4-1 and TRBJ1-1, with 9 positions matching TRBD1. The CDR3 has 18 residues. CDR1 is MGHRA, CDR2 YSYEKL, per germline. J gave up 5 bases and V 4 bases, and 17 bases lay outside the gene matches. Here the CDR3 reads CASSLPGQGMARWTEAFF. The CDR3 bases are TGCGCCAGCAGCCTCCCGGGACAGGGAATGGCCCGTTGGACTGAAGCTTTCTTT.

The chain combines TRBV11-2 with TRBJ2-7; D unclear. This CDR3 contains 12 residues. The germline gives CDR1 SGHAT, CDR2 FQNNGV. V gave up 1 base and J gave up 5 bases, with 6 bases separating them. The CDR3 loop is CASSLGSHEQYF. DNA for the CDR3: TGTGCCAGCAGCTTAGGTTCTCACGAGCAGTACTTC.

The CDR3 nucleotides are TGTGCCAGCAGCCGCGTTGGGCTAGCGGGGTACACAGATACGCAGTATTTT. It encodes CASSRVGLAGYTDTQYF. V gene TRBV6-2 or TRBV6-3 combines with J gene TRBJ2-3; TRBD2 agrees at 9 bases. Germline trimming cut 6 bases from V and 2 bases from J; bases unmatched to any gene: 12. The CDR3 consists of 17 residues. Germline assignment: CDR1 MNHEY and CDR2 SVGEGT.

The chain couples TRBV14 to TRBJ2-3, with 15 nucleotides matching TRBD2. The V segment lost 4 bases and the J segment 6 bases; nucleotides outside the gene matches: 11. The CDR3 runs 18 residues. In germline, CDR1 is SGHDN, CDR2 FVKESK. In nucleotides, the CDR3 is TGTGCCAGCAGCCTCGGACCGGGACTAGCGGGGGGATTGGATACGCAGTATTTT. Residues: CASSLGPGLAGGLDTQYF.

This clone has more than one count but fewer than ten. The chain joins TRBV7-9 to TRBJ2-2; D gene uncertain. Germline assignment: CDR1 SEHNR and CDR2 FQNEAQ (reference sequence). V was pared by 5 bases and J by 6 bases, with 7 bases between. This CDR3 region has 12 residues. In DNA form, the CDR3 reads TGTGCCAGCAGCGCCCCGGCCGGGGAGCTGTTTTTT. Its translation: CASSAPAGELFF.

The chain has TRBV9 and TRBJ2-2; 10 bases map to TRBD2. The CDR3 extends over 16 amino acids. V was pared by 3 bases and J by 3 bases, with 5 bases of the junction left unmatched. In germline, CDR1 is SGDLS, CDR2 YYNGEE. CDR3 amino acids: CASSAIAGGHTGELFF. In DNA, the CDR3 is TGTGCCAGCAGCGCCATAGCGGGGGGTCACACCGGGGAGCTGTTTTTT.

The chain uses TRBV24-1 and TRBJ1-1, with 7 bases that match TRBD1. Looked up from germline, CDR1 is KGHDR and CDR2 is SFDVKD. V shed 9 bases, J shed 0 bases, and the junction held 6 bases outside the gene matches. The CDR3 has 14 residues. As DNA, the CDR3 is TGTGCCACCCAAGCAGGGGGGATGAACACTGAAGCTTTCTTT. The encoded protein is CATQAGGMNTEAFF.

The V gene is TRBV6-5, the J gene TRBJ1-4; 7 bases match TRBD1. The CDR3 spans 14 residues. The V gene's germline CDR1 is MNHEY and CDR2 SVGAGI. The V gene end was trimmed by 6 bases and the J gene end by 8 bases; junction bases not matched to a gene: 9. This chain's CDR3 is CASRNRGDREKLFF. For the CDR3, the DNA is TGTGCCAGCAGGAACAGGGGCGATCGAGAAAAACTGTTTTTT.

The chain employs TRBV27 and TRBJ2-7; TRBD2 aligns across 12 bases. The trim removed 5 bases at V and 7 bases at J, leaving 3 bases unmatched. The CDR3 extends over 13 amino acids. The germline gives CDR1 MNHEY, CDR2 SMNVEV (reference sequence). In DNA form, the CDR3 reads TGTGCCAGCAGTATGACTAGCGGGGGAGAGCAGTACTTC. This gives the protein CASSMTSGGEQYF.

The V and J genes are TRBV6-5 and TRBJ1-5; D unclear. CDR1 MNHEY and CDR2 SVGAGI come from the germline V gene. The CDR3 sequence is 14 residues long. Trimming pared 7 bases from V and 5 bases from J, leaving 15 bases between. As DNA, the CDR3 is TGTGCCAGCAATGGGCCCCCCGCGGATCAGCCCCAGCATTTT. Its protein is CASNGPPADQPQHF.

The gene calls are TRBV7-9 and TRBJ2-3, with D perhaps matching TRBD1 (5 bases). The CDR3 covers 16 residues. Trimming removed 0 bases at V and 2 bases at J, with 12 bases between. Germline CDR1 reads SEHNR; CDR2 reads FQNEAQ (reference sequence). The CDR3 is CASSLAGARTTDTQYF. The CDR3 coding sequence is TGTGCCAGCAGCTTAGCTGGGGCACGCACCACAGATACGCAGTATTTT.

V is TRBV28 and J is TRBJ1-2, with D possibly being TRBD1 (5 bases). Germline V gene lookup returns CDR1 MDHEN and CDR2 SYDVKM. The V end lost 1 base, the J end lost 4 bases, and 16 bases lay between the germline ends. The CDR3 has 16 residues. The CDR3 loop reads CASSLFQVDSVYGYTF. The CDR3 bases are TGTGCCAGCAGTTTATTCCAGGTCGACAGCGTCTATGGCTACACCTTC.

This sequence joins TRBV2 and TRBJ1-1, with 9 nucleotides matching TRBD1. Unmatched junction bases numbered 8, after V lost 6 bases and J lost 0 bases. CDR1 is SNHLY and CDR2 is FYNNEI in the germline V gene. This CDR3 is 16 amino acids long. The CDR3 nucleotides read TGTGCCAGCAGCGCCCTTGGGACAGGGATGAACACTGAAGCTTTCTTT. Translation: CASSALGTGMNTEAFF.